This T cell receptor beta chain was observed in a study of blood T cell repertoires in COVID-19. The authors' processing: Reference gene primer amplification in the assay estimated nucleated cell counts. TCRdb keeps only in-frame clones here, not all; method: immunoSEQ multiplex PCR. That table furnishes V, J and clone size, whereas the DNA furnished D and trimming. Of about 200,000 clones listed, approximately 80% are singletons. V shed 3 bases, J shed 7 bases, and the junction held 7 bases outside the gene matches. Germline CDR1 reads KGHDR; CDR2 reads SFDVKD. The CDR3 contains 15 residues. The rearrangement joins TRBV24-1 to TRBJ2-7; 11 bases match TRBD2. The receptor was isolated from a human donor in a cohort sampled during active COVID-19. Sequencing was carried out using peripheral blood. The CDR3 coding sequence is TGTGCCACCAGTGATCCTCTAGCGGGAGGTTGTGAGCAGTACTTC. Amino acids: CATSDPLAGGCEQYF.